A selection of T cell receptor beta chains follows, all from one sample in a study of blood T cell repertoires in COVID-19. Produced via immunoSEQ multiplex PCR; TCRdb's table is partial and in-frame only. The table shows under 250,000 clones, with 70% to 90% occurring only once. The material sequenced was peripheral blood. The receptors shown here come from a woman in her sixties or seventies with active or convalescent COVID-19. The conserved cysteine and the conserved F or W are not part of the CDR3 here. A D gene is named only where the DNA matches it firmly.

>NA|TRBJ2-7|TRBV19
ASSIPGAFYEQY
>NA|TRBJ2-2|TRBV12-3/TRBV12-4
ASRQGRGGELF
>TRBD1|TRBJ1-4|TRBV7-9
ASSLQWGTGEKLF
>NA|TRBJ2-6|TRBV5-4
ASSVNREWANVLT
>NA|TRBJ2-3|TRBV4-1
ASSQGATYTDTQY
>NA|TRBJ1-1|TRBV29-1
SVEGATGWSEAF
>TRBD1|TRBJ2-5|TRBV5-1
ASSSTGALGTQY
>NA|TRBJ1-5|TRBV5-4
ASSPGGSSNQPQH
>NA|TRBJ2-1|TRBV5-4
ASSHPSQGGEQF
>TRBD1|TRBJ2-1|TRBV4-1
ASSRWTGPSYNEQF
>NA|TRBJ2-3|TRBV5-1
ASSVVSGANTQY
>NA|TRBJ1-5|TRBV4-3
ASSQDEAQPQH
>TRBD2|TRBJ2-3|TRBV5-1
ASSSLTSDSDTQY
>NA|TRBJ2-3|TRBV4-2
ASTTQDSDTQY
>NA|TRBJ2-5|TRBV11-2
ASSFSGGGETQY
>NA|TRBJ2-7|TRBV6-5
ASGDSSYEQY
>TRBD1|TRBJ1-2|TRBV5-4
ASSLGTGHGYT
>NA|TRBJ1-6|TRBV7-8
ASSLVQGGSPLH
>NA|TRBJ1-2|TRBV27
ASSAGGDGYGYT
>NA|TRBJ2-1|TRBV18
ASSPTRSYNEQF
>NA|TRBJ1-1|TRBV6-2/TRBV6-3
ASSYFARGVTEAF
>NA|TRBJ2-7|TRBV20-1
SADQGYEQY
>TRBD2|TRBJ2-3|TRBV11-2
ASSLLVGRRTDTQY
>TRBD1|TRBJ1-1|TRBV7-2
ASSLMGRGAF
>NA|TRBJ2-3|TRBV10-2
ASSRRGRTDTQY
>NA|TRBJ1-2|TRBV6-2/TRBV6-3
ASSPTGNYGYT
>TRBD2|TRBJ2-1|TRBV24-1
ATSDFPSAGGRGNEQF
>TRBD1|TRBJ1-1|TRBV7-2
ASSAIQGSTEAF
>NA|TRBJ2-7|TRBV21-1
ASSKGAAPGLVSYGQY
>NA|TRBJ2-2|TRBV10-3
AISEPRGTGELF
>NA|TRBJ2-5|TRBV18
ASSLGQTQETQY
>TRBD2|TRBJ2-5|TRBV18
ASSPPGTSGGETQY
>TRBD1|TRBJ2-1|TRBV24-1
ATSDIQGSTPQF
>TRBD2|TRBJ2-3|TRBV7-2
ASSLQSGGSTDTQY
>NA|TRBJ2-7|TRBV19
ASSIRRDYEQY
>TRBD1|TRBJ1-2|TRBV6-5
AARTGANYGYT
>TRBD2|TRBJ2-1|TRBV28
ASSGGAGVWEQF
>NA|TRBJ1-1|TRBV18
ASSPITTNTEAF
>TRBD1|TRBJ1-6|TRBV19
ASSIQGADSPLH
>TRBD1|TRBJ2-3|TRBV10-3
AISDRGRTDTQY
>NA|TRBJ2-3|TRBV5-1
ASSLSTRVEGTDTQY
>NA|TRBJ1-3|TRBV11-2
ATPGSGNTIY
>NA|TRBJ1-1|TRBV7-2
ASSLVGVETAIGDTEAF
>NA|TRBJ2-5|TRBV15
ATSGTKKETQY
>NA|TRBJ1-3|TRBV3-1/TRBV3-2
ASSPGNGNTIY
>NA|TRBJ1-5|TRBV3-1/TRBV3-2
ARRVRAPRYQPQH
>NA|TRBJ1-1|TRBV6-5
ASSYSGQLNTEAF
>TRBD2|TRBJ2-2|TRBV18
ASSPPGTSAGGELF
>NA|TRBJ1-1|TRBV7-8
ASRPSEGGPDTEAF
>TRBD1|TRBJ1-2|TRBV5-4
ASRDRGFYGYT
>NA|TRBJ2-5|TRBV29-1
SVVEVGETQY
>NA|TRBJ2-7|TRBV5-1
ASSLDGQNYEQY